One TCR beta chain is described in this entry. This clone was detected once. It lacks a known antigen. No quality values exist for individual bases; no much larger clone is one base distant. The data originate from a study of PD-1 blockade in classical Hodgkin lymphoma (dated by TCRdb to 2020 to 2021). The study in broad terms: Nivolumab dosing was 3 mg/kg intravenously every 2 weeks, continuing until either disease progression or unacceptable toxicity. A peripheral blood immune signature of response to PD-1 blockade in classical Hodgkin lymphoma was defined using TCR beta sequencing and CyTOF. General conclusions and limits of the study: The study covered only a single clinical trial cohort, and the causes of the repertoire differences, possibly disease activity or prior therapy, were still not defined. Newly diagnosed patients were reported to have lower baseline TCR diversity than healthy donors, and relapsed/refractory patients were reported to have lower baseline TCR diversity still. A significant rise by C4D1 was seen in CD4+ but not CD8+ TCR diversity (p=0.0027 vs p=0.16), with the rise being most apparent in complete responders (p=0.02). Lower diversity was observed in patients in whom nivolumab was started less than 1 year after ASCT, and these patients were excluded from later analyses so that confounding by immune reconstitution would be avoided. Baseline diversity similar to that of newly diagnosed patients was observed in trial patients achieving complete response, whereas significantly lower diversity was observed in partial responders and progressors.

The meaning of the sample's time point label: cycle 1 day 1 (C1D1), immediately before nivolumab initiation. Relapse after autologous stem cell transplantation had occurred in all trial patients, and cohorts A, B and C were distinguished by prior brentuximab vedotin exposure. The trial cohort comprised roughly 50 patients with relapsed/refractory classical Hodgkin lymphoma whose best overall responses were complete response, partial response or progressive disease. Trial patients were treated with single-agent nivolumab in the multi-cohort phase II CheckMate 205 trial. An independent review committee assessed best overall response using the 2007 International Working Group response criteria. Trial PBMCs were collected immediately before nivolumab initiation (C1D1) and during therapy at cycle 2 day 1 and cycle 4 day 1. Peripheral blood was collected in 8 mL Vacutainer Cell Preparation Tubes, from which PBMCs were isolated by centrifugation and then cryopreserved.

Including the terminal cysteine and phenylalanine, the CDR3 comprises 14 residues. CDR3 DNA is the only sequence kept; it has 42 bases, read in frame from the first base. CDR1 and CDR2 (MNHEY, SMNVEV) derive from the germline V gene (reference sequence). V loses 6 bases at its end and J loses 3 bases; junction bases beyond the gene matches: 7. The Qiagen DNeasy kit was used to extract genomic DNA both from unsorted PBMCs and from the negatively selected CD4+ and CD8+ fractions. TCR beta CDR3 regions were amplified by immunoSEQ multiplex PCR using primers annealing to V and J segments. A synthetic immune receptor repertoire was used to minimize amplification bias, and remaining bias was computationally removed after sequencing. The authors' analysis ran thus. Custom Python scripts were used to quantify repertoire diversity as the Shannon entropy index. Unsorted, CD4+ and CD8+ repertoires were examined separately, except in combined analyses, for which CD4+ and CD8+ sequences were merged in silico. A clone was considered expanded if an increase in frequency of at least 2-fold after treatment relative to C1D1 was found, and a pseudocount of 0.5 was applied to clones undetected at baseline. Singleton clones were defined as clones with 0 or 1 copy at C1D1, and non-singleton clones were defined as clones with 2 or more copies. Clones expanded in unsorted samples were annotated as CD4+, CD8+ or unknown by matching protein sequences in sorted samples from the same patient. Wilcoxon tests were applied to paired samples to test diversity changes from C1D1 to C4D1. In its TCRdb copy, this immuneACCESS table keeps in-frame sequences only and misses some clones. Where compared with another copy, unresolved V genes explain less than half of these, and the others have no known cause. The V and J calls and the clone size are those of that table, but D and trimming were determined from the DNA. The sample has 70,000 to 80,000 clones on record, around 93% of them singletons. Jointly, the top ten make up 6.5% to 8% of the sample.

In this chain, TRBV27 is recombined with TRBJ1-2, with 7 junctional bases fitting TRBD1. This receptor was identified in a human donor with classical Hodgkin lymphoma. This material consisted of peripheral blood mononuclear cells (PBMCs), taken at baseline. CDR3 region: CASRGGGFDYGYTF. The nucleotides are TGTGCCAGCAGGGGAGGGGGCTTCGACTATGGCTACACCTTC.